This T cell receptor beta chain appears in the sequencing data of a study of graft-versus-host responses after intestinal transplantation. Overall study context: The recipients all started with anti-thymocyte globulin induction and then took tacrolimus and steroids for around three years.

A remark on this clone: Antigen: not known.

Findings and limits, study-wide: The presence of high graft-versus-host to host-versus-graft clonal ratios in allografts characterized patients with graft-donor T cell macrochimerism.

The table came from immunoSEQ multiplex PCR; TCRdb's copy has only in-frame clones and leaves some out. The data contain about 99,000 clones, about 90% of them singletons. The sequenced sample was unstimulated CD4+ T cells sorted from spleen or lymph node cells, obtained before intestinal transplant. The sequence derives from a human donor who received an intestinal transplant.

The CDR3: CASSEANPNTKETQYF. The CDR3 DNA sequence: TGTGCCAGCAGTGAAGCGAACCCCAATACCAAGGAGACCCAGTACTTC. The V gene is TRBV9, the J gene TRBJ2-5; D unresolved. Germline assignment: CDR1 SGDLS and CDR2 YYNGEE. V was clipped by 5 bases and J by 5 bases, with 22 bases between them. The CDR3 runs to 16 residues. Supplemented by reference TRBV9 and TRBJ2-5, the full variable domain reads DSGVTQTPKHLITATGQRVTLRCSPRSGDLSVYWYQQSLDQGLQFLIQYYNGEERAKGNILERFSAQQFPDLHSELNLSSLELGDSALYFCASSEANPNTKETQYFGPGTRLLVL.